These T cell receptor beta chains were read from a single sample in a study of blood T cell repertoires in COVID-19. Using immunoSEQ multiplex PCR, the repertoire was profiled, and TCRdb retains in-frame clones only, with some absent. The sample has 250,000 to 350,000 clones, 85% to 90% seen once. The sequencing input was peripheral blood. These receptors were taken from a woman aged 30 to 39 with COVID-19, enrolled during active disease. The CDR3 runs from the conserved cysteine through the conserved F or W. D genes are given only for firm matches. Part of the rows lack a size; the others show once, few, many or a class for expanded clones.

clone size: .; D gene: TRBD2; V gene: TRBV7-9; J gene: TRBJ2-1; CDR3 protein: CASSLKGLAGYNEQFF; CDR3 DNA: TGTGCCAGCAGCTTAAAGGGACTAGCGGGATACAATGAGCAGTTCTTC
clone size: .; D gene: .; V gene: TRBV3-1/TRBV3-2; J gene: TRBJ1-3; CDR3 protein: CASSPRVRAGNTIYF; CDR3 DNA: TGTGCCAGCAGCCCCAGGGTCCGCGCTGGAAACACCATATATTTT
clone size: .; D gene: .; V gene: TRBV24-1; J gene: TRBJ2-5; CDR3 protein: CATSDFSQETQYF; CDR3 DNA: TGTGCCACCAGTGATTTCTCCCAAGAGACCCAGTACTTC
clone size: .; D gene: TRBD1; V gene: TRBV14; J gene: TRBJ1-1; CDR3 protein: CASSPYAGGHAFF; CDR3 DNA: TGTGCCAGCAGCCCCTACGCAGGGGGCCATGCTTTCTTT
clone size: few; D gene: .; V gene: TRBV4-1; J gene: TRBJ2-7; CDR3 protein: CASSPLRRYESSYEQYF; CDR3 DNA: TGCGCCAGCAGCCCCCTGAGGAGGTACGAGAGCTCCTACGAGCAGTACTTC
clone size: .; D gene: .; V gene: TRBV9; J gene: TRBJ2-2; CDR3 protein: CASSAVSTGELFF; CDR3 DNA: TGTGCCAGCAGCGCCGTATCCACCGGGGAGCTGTTTTTT
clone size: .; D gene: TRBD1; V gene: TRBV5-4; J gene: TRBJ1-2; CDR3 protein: CASSLGNGQGYGYTF; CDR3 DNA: TGTGCCAGCAGCTTGGGGAATGGACAGGGCTATGGCTACACCTTC
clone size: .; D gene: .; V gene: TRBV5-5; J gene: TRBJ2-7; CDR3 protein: CASSFLGGEYEQYF; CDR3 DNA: TGTGCCAGCAGCTTTCTCGGGGGAGAGTACGAGCAGTACTTC
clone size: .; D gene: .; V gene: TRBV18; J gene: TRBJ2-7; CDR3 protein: CASSPPGRQGIYEQYF; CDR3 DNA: TGTGCCAGCTCACCACCAGGTCGGCAGGGAATATACGAGCAGTACTTC
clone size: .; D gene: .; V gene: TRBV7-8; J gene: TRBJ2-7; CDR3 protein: CASSLAPQGIEQYF; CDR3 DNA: TGTGCCAGCAGCTTAGCTCCCCAGGGAATCGAGCAGTACTTC
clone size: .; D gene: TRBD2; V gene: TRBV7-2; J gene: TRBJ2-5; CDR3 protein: CASSPTRSGKLQETQYF; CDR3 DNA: TGTGCCAGCAGCCCGACTCGTAGCGGGAAACTCCAAGAGACCCAGTACTTC
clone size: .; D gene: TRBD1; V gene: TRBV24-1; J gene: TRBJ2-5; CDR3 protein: CATSYGTGSRETQYF; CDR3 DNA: TGTGCCACCAGCTATGGGACAGGGAGTCGGGAGACCCAGTACTTC
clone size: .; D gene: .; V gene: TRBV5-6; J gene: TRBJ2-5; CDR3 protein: CASTAGFQETQYF; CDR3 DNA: TGTGCCAGCACCGCCGGGTTCCAAGAGACCCAGTACTTC
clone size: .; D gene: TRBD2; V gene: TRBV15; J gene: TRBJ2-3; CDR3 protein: CASTSGTSGADTQYF; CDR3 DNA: TGTGCCTCAACCTCCGGGACTAGCGGTGCAGATACGCAGTATTTT
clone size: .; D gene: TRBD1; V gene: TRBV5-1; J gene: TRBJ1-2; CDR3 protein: CASSNRDRKNYGYTF; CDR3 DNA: TGCGCCAGCAGCAACCGGGACAGAAAAAACTATGGCTACACCTTC
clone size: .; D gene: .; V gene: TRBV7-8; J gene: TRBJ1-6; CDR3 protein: CASTLTVRNSPLHF; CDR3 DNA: TGTGCCAGCACCCTGACAGTAAGGAATTCACCCCTCCACTTT
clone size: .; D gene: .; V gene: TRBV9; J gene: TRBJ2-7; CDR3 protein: CASSVVDIPYEQYF; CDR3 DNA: TGTGCCAGCAGCGTAGTGGACATACCCTACGAGCAGTACTTC
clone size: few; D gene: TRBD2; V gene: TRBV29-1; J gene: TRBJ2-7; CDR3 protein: CSVDVLAGGRYEQYF; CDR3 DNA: TGCAGCGTTGATGTATTAGCGGGAGGGCGCTACGAGCAGTACTTC
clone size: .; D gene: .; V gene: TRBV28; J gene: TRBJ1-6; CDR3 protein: CASRPGLAGSPLHF; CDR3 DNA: TGTGCCAGCAGACCCGGGTTGGCGGGCTCACCCCTCCACTTT
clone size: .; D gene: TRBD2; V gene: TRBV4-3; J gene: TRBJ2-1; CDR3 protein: CASSHTLAGGTEQFF; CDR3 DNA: TGCGCCAGCAGCCACACACTAGCGGGAGGCACTGAGCAGTTCTTC
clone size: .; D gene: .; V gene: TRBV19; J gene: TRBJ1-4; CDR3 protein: CASTATNEKLFF; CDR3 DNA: TGTGCCAGTACAGCAACTAATGAAAAACTGTTTTTT
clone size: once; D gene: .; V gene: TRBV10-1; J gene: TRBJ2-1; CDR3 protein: CASSDPYGEQFF; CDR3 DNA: TGCGCCAGCAGTGACCCATACGGTGAGCAGTTCTTC
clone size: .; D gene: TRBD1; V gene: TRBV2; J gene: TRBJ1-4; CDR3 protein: CASNPGQGAEKLFF; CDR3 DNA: TGTGCCAGCAACCCGGGACAGGGGGCCGAAAAACTGTTTTTT
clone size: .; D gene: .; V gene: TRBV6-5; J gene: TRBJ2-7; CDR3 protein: CASLSRGTTYEQYF; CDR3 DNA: TGTGCCAGCCTATCGAGGGGGACCACCTACGAGCAGTACTTC